This T cell receptor (beta chain) was observed in a study of cytomegalovirus exposure and HLA in healthy donors. The PCR used 60 Vbeta and 13 Jbeta primers. Clones were read by immunoSEQ multiplex PCR, and TCRdb kept only the in-frame ones, dropping some. The sample contains 150,000 to 200,000 clones, about 78% of which appear only once. The ends were cut back, 4 bases at V and 7 bases at J, with 17 bases in the middle. The CDR3 covers 14 residues. The germline V gene encodes CDR1 LNHDA and CDR2 SQIVND (reference sequence). The receptor comes from a man aged 35-49 years in good health and CMV-seronegative. The J gene is TRBJ2-7, the V gene TRBV19; D is perhaps TRBD1 (6 bases). The sequencing sample was made of PBMCs. The DNA for the CDR3 is TGTGCCAGTAGTAGGGGGCCCAGAGCTCGAGAGCAGTACTTC. The encoded protein is CASSRGPRAREQYF.